Shown below are 19 T cell receptor beta chains from a single sample sequenced in a study of Tregs in tolerant kidney transplant recipients. TCRdb's copy holds only in-frame clones and misses some; the assay was immunoSEQ multiplex PCR. The sample includes about 120,000 clones, roughly 92% seen only once; the top ten take over 0.5%. Sequencing was carried out using CD4+ T cells from blood. These receptors were collected from a human donor in good health.

This sequence joins TRBV4-1 and TRBJ2-7, with D possibly TRBD2 on 5 matching bases. This CDR3 is 16 amino acids long. Germline assignment: CDR1 MGHRA and CDR2 YSYEKL. The V end lost 1 base, the J end lost 3 bases, and 16 bases lay between the germline ends. The CDR3 spells CASSQGRGGGNYEQYF. The CDR3 nucleotides are TGCGCCAGCAGCCAAGGCCGCGGAGGCGGTAACTACGAGCAGTACTTC.

The gene calls are TRBV5-1 and TRBJ2-1; the match to TRBD1 covers 7 bases. Germline trimming cut 6 bases from V and 0 bases from J; bases unmatched to any gene: 9. Germline lookup yields CDR1 SGHRS and CDR2 YFSETQ. The CDR3 has 16 residues. The CDR3 protein is CASTRQGQSSYNEQFF. In nucleotides, the CDR3 is TGCGCCAGCACCCGACAGGGACAGAGCTCCTACAATGAGCAGTTCTTC.

This clone was recorded only once. This sequence joins TRBV11-2 and TRBJ2-2; D possibly matches TRBD1 or TRBD2 (5 bases each). The CDR3 contains 15 residues. Germline V gene data show CDR1 as SGHAT and CDR2 as FQNNGV. Trimming removed 6 bases at V and 4 bases at J, with 15 bases between. DNA for the CDR3: TGTGCCAGCAGACGGCCCGGGACCGGCACCGGGGAGCTGTTTTTT. As protein: CASRRPGTGTGELFF. Drawing the rest from reference TRBV11-2 and TRBJ2-2, the complete variable domain is EAGVAQSPRYKIIEKRQSVAFWCNPISGHATLYWYQQILGQGPKLLIQFQNNGVVDDSQLPKDRFSAERLKGVDSTLKIQPAKLEDSAVYLCASRRPGTGTGELFFGEGSRLTVL.

This clone has only one observation. V usage is TRBV11-3 and J usage is TRBJ2-3, with 12 bases that match TRBD2. The trim removed 5 bases at V and 3 bases at J, leaving 3 bases unmatched. Per germline, CDR1 SGHNT and CDR2 YENEEA. CDR3 length: 15 amino acids. CDR3 sequence: CASSQGLAGTDTQYF. CDR3 DNA: TGTGCCAGCAGCCAAGGACTAGCGGGAACAGATACGCAGTATTTT.

The chain is built from TRBV7-6 and TRBJ1-1; D may be TRBD1 (5 bases). The germline gives CDR1 SGHVS, CDR2 FNYEAQ. The CDR3 length is 15 residues. The V and J ends lost 3 bases and 1 base respectively, with 12 bases between them. In DNA, the CDR3 is TGTGCCAGCAGCTTGGGGCAGCATCAGAACACTGAAGCTTTCTTT. This encodes CASSLGQHQNTEAFF.

This chain links TRBV18 with TRBJ2-3; D is uncertain. The V and J ends lost 2 bases and 8 bases respectively, with 17 bases between them. The CDR3 extends over 15 amino acids. Germline V CDR1 and CDR2: KGHSH, LQKENI. The CDR3 coding sequence is TGTGCCAGCTCACCAGCGGTTTCGAGCTTTGGTACGCAGTATTTT. Its translation is CASSPAVSSFGTQYF.

The chain is built from TRBV10-1 and TRBJ1-1; 9 positions agree with TRBD1. Germline trimming cut 5 bases from V and 6 bases from J; bases unmatched to any gene: 4. This CDR3 contains 13 residues. The germline V gene has CDR1 WNHNN and CDR2 SYGVQD (reference sequence). The CDR3 loop reads CASSRDRVAEAFF. As DNA, the CDR3 is TGCGCCAGCAGTCGGGACAGGGTGGCTGAAGCTTTCTTT.

This chain joins TRBV11-2 and TRBJ2-1; no clear D gene. V gave up 3 bases and J gave up 3 bases, with 9 bases separating them. The CDR3 runs 14 residues. The germline V gene has CDR1 SGHAT and CDR2 FQNNGV. The CDR3 region has the DNA TGTGCCAGCAGCTTTGAGCTCAGCTACAATGAGCAGTTCTTC. Translation gives CASSFELSYNEQFF.

The rearrangement links TRBV18 to TRBJ2-7, with 8 positions matching TRBD1. Germline trimming cut 3 bases from V and 4 bases from J; bases unmatched to any gene: 5. CDR3 length equals 14 residues. Per the germline V gene, CDR1 is KGHSH and CDR2 is LQKENI. The CDR3 nucleotides read TGTGCCAGCTCACCGTCGCAGGGGGCATACGAGCAGTACTTC. It specifies CASSPSQGAYEQYF.

The rearrangement links TRBV15 to TRBJ1-1; D not certain. The CDR3 is made up of 13 amino acids. Per germline, CDR1 LNHNV and CDR2 YYDKDF (reference sequence). Trimming took off 1 base at V and 1 base at J, with 4 bases between the two ends. The CDR3 DNA reads TGTGCCACCAGCAGAGGGCCGAACACTGAAGCTTTCTTT. Residues: CATSRGPNTEAFF.

The chain uses TRBV5-1 and TRBJ2-3, with a possible D match to TRBD1 (6 bases). V shed 1 base and J shed 5 bases, with 20 bases lying between them. This CDR3 has 17 residues. Germline CDR1 reads SGHRS; CDR2 reads YFSETQ. DNA for the CDR3: TGCGCCAGCAGCTTGCCAGGGACATCCCGGCTCGTAGATACGCAGTATTTT. It encodes CASSLPGTSRLVDTQYF.

The chain uses TRBV20-1 and TRBJ2-1; D is possibly TRBD2 (5 bases). The CDR3 has 11 amino acids. Germline CDR1 DFQATT, CDR2 SNEGSKA (reference sequence). V lost 8 bases, J lost 4 bases, and 9 bases lay in between. The CDR3 protein is CSSDLYNEQFF. The CDR3 nucleotides read TGCAGTTCGGACTTGTACAATGAGCAGTTCTTC.

V usage is TRBV4-2 and J usage is TRBJ1-4; 11 nucleotides align to TRBD1. Germline-derived CDR1 and CDR2 are LGHNA and YNFKEQ. The CDR3 is 16 amino acids. Trimming took 3 bases from V and 7 from J; bases not matched to a gene: 7. The CDR3, as DNA: TGTGCCAGCAGCCACCCGGACAGGGGGCGGGCTGAAAAACTGTTTTTT. Translation gives CASSHPDRGRAEKLFF.

This chain's CDR3 is CAISGLADYNEQFF. CDR3 sequence (DNA): TGTGCCATCAGCGGACTAGCGGATTACAATGAGCAGTTCTTC. This chain uses TRBV10-3 with TRBJ2-1, with 10 bases that match TRBD2. Looked up from germline, CDR1 is ENHRY and CDR2 is SYGVKD. The junction had 3 bases not matched to a gene; V was cut back by 6 bases and J by 4 bases. The CDR3 covers 14 residues.

This sequence joins TRBV27 and TRBJ2-5; D may be TRBD2 (5 bases). The V gene lost 6 bases and the J gene lost 5 bases, with 19 bases spanning the gap. This CDR3 contains 15 residues. Germline V gene lookup returns CDR1 MNHEY and CDR2 SMNVEV (reference sequence). This chain's CDR3 is CASRTYIGERETQYF. CDR3 sequence (DNA): TGTGCCAGCAGAACATACATCGGGGAGAGGGAGACCCAGTACTTC.

This chain uses TRBV5-5 with TRBJ1-5; D gene uncertain. The length of the CDR3 is 14 residues. V dropped 0 bases and J dropped 6 bases, with 10 bases sitting between them. Germline loops: CDR1 SGHKS, CDR2 YYEKEE (reference sequence). CDR3 amino acids: CASSLDGVAQPQHF. DNA for the CDR3: TGTGCCAGCAGCTTGGATGGGGTTGCTCAGCCCCAGCATTTT. Filled out from reference TRBV5-5 and TRBJ1-5, the complete variable domain reads DAGVTQSPTHLIKTRGQQVTLRCSPISGHKSVSWYQQVLGQGPQFIFQYYEKEERGRGNFPDRFSARQFPNYSSELNVNALLLGDSALYLCASSLDGVAQPQHFGDGTRLSIL.

The chain recombines TRBV5-5 with TRBJ2-3, with TRBD2 identical over 13 bases. Looked up from germline, CDR1 is SGHKS and CDR2 is YYEKEE (reference sequence). Trimming at V came to 6 bases and at J to 3 bases, leaving 16 bases not matched to a gene. This CDR3 has 19 residues. This CDR3 is CASTLGTSGDAAGTDTQYF. The CDR3 nucleotides are TGTGCCAGCACCCTGGGGACTAGCGGGGACGCGGCCGGTACAGATACGCAGTATTTT.

The V and J genes are TRBV5-1 and TRBJ2-5, with D hard to call. V shed 2 bases and J shed 4 bases, with 12 bases lying between them. Germline lookup yields CDR1 SGHRS and CDR2 YFSETQ. The length of the CDR3 is 14 residues. CDR3 region: CASSLFRAAETQYF. In DNA form, the CDR3 reads TGCGCCAGCAGCTTATTCCGGGCGGCAGAGACCCAGTACTTC.

This chain connects TRBV5-6 to TRBJ2-5, with D tentatively TRBD1 (6 bases). The length of the CDR3 is 16 residues. Germline V gene lookup returns CDR1 SGHDT and CDR2 YYEEEE. The V end was cut by 9 bases, the J end by 0 bases, with 21 bases between. The chain's CDR3 is CATDYWGQEYQETQYF. In nucleotides, the CDR3 is TGTGCCACCGACTACTGGGGGCAAGAATACCAAGAGACCCAGTACTTC.